The 25 T cell receptor beta chains reported below all come from one sample, sequenced in a study of blood T cells in healthy people across ages. A J-beta primer mix and a sample-barcoded 5' primer were used in a second PCR of roughly 6 to 11 cycles. TCRdb recomputed calls from the 5' RACE reads with MiXCR, one row per CDR3 protein. Among 870,000 or so distinct CDR3 sequences listed, around 28% were seen once. Sequenced input: blood. The receptor source for this set is a woman of 80 years or more in good health.

This clonotype has a count of ten or more. The chain joins TRBV2 to TRBJ2-1, with TRBD2 as a possible D gene (5 bases). This CDR3 region has 13 residues. The germline V and J ends were trimmed by 6 bases and 6 bases, with 12 bases remaining between them. Looked up from germline, CDR1 is SNHLY and CDR2 is FYNNEI. DNA of the CDR3: TGTGCCAGCAGGGACGGGGTGCTCAATGAGCAGTTCTTC. Its translation: CASRDGVLNEQFF.

The gene calls are TRBV7-2 and TRBJ2-7; no clear D. The CDR3 covers 15 residues. The V end lost 1 base, the J end lost 2 bases, and 12 bases lay between the germline ends. Germline V gene data show CDR1 as SGHTA and CDR2 as FQGNSA. The chain's CDR3 is CASSLEPLGTYEQYF. Here the CDR3 DNA reads TGTGCCAGCAGCTTAGAGCCCCTGGGGACCTACGAGCAGTACTTC.

A word on this clonotype: A read error may be the cause here, since a much bigger clone is one base away. The chain has TRBV6-2 or TRBV6-3 and TRBJ1-2; D may be TRBD1 (5 bases). CDR1 is MNHEY, CDR2 SVGEGT, per germline. The CDR3 has 15 amino acids. CDR3 in amino acids: CASSSGASVNYSYTF. The CDR3 bases are TGTGCCAGCAGTTCCGGGGCCTCGGTCAACTATAGCTACACCTTC.

The table lists this clonotype with a few counts. V is TRBV20-1 and J is TRBJ1-2; D unclear. The CDR3 runs to 18 residues. Germline CDR1 is DFQATT and CDR2 is SNEGSKA (reference sequence). With 2 bases removed from V and 2 bases from J, the gap between germline ends came to 24 bases. The CDR3 loop reads CSARSAWRPGLQNYGYTF. Here the CDR3 DNA reads TGCAGTGCTAGATCGGCGTGGCGCCCAGGTCTGCAAAACTATGGCTACACCTTC.

This clonotype was recorded at least ten times. The chain is built from TRBV27 and TRBJ2-1; maybe TRBD1 (6 bases). The germline gives CDR1 MNHEY, CDR2 SMNVEV (reference sequence). The ends were cut back, 6 bases at V and 5 bases at J, with 23 bases in the middle. The CDR3 totals 17 residues. The CDR3, as DNA: TGTGCCAGCAGCCAACGCCCCCCCGGGACACAACACAATGAGCAGTTCTTC. Its translation is CASSQRPPGTQHNEQFF.

This clonotype was detected ten times or more. The CDR3 region is CSARRGPSGGTDTQYF. DNA for the CDR3: TGCAGTGCTAGGAGGGGGCCTAGCGGGGGGACAGATACGCAGTATTTT. The gene calls are TRBV20-1 and TRBJ2-3; 11 bases align to TRBD2. The CDR3 sequence is 16 residues long. Unmatched junction bases numbered 8, after V lost 3 bases and J lost 3 bases. The germline V gene encodes CDR1 DFQATT and CDR2 SNEGSKA (reference sequence).

This clonotype was found a few times. A much larger clonotype is one base distant, so this may be a read error. This sequence joins TRBV5-1 and TRBJ2-5, with D possibly TRBD1 on 6 matching bases. This CDR3 is 14 amino acids long. Germline CDR1 reads SGHRS; CDR2 reads YFSETQ. CDR3 nucleotide sequence: TGCGCCAGCAGCTTGGGACAGGTCACGGAGACCCGGTACTTC. The encoded protein is CASSLGQVTETRYF.

Only a few counts were recorded for this clonotype. A read error is possible here, since a much larger clone lies one base away. The genes are TRBV12-3 or TRBV12-4 and TRBJ2-5; possible D gene TRBD1, 6 bases. The CDR3 is 16 amino acids. The CDR3 reads CAGSLGIRGYQETQYF. The DNA for the CDR3 is TGTGCCGGCAGTTTAGGTATCAGGGGTTACCAAGAGACCCAGTACTTC.

To note about this clonotype: A single base separates this from a much larger clone, so it may be a read error. Likely a read error: the CDR3 ends without its conserved phenylalanine or tryptophan. The chain is built from TRBV11-2 and TRBJ2-7; 7 bases are a match to TRBD1. With V trimmed by 4 bases and J by 6 bases, 12 bases remained unmatched. CDR1 is SGHAT, CDR2 FQNNGV, per germline. The CDR3 spans 15 residues. Written as DNA, the CDR3 is TGTGCCAGCAGCTCCAGGACAGGACGGTACGGCGAGCAGTACTCC. This sequence encodes CASSSRTGRYGEQYS.

V usage is TRBV30 and J usage is TRBJ2-2; TRBD1 matches 9 bases. This CDR3 contains 15 residues. V lost 4 bases to trimming and J lost 3 bases; unmatched junction nucleotides: 6. Germline CDR1 and CDR2: GTSNPN and SVGIG (reference sequence). CDR3 sequence: CAWKGQGLHTGELFF. The CDR3 region has the DNA TGTGCCTGGAAGGGACAGGGCTTGCACACCGGGGAGCTGTTTTTT.

This clonotype was counted between two and nine times. As DNA, the CDR3 is TGTGCCAGCAGCCAAGAGGGGGGGAAAAAACTGTTTTTT. Translating it yields CASSQEGGKKLFF. J is TRBJ1-4 and V is TRBV3-1, with D maybe TRBD1 (5 bases). The CDR3 extends over 13 amino acids. Trimming shortened V by 0 bases and J by 9 bases, and 8 bases separated the two germline ends. Per germline, CDR1 LGHDT and CDR2 YNNKEL (reference sequence).

The rearrangement uses TRBV25-1 and TRBJ1-6, with 7 bases aligning to TRBD1. Germline CDR1 MGHDK, CDR2 SYGVNS. Trimming took 2 bases from V and 7 from J; bases not matched to a gene: 5. The CDR3 totals 15 residues. The DNA for the CDR3 is TGTGCCAGCAGTGAACCCGGGACAGCCAATTCACCCCTCCACTTT. Its protein product is CASSEPGTANSPLHF.

Turning to this clonotype: A much larger clone is a single base away; this may be a read error. This chain connects TRBV6-5 to TRBJ2-3, with 7 nucleotides matching TRBD1. In germline, CDR1 is MNHEY, CDR2 SVGAGI. The CDR3 spans 15 residues. V shed 7 bases and J 5 bases; nucleotides not matched to a gene: 12. The CDR3, as DNA: TGTGCCAGCACCTCTACTCGCCGGACAGGAGATACGCAGTATTTT. Translated: CASTSTRRTGDTQYF.

This clonotype was counted many times. The genes are TRBV4-3 and TRBJ2-1; D is undetermined. The CDR3 contains 16 residues. The ends were cut back, 0 bases at V and 4 bases at J, with 13 bases in the middle. Germline CDR1 LGHNA, CDR2 YSLEER. DNA of the CDR3: TGCGCCAGCAGCCAAGACTGGGCTAAAGGTTACAATGAGCAGTTCTTC. The encoded protein is CASSQDWAKGYNEQFF.

This clonotype was recorded at least ten times. V is TRBV6-2 or TRBV6-3 and J is TRBJ1-5; D unclear. The V gene's germline CDR1 is MNHEY and CDR2 SVGEGT. The ends were cut back, 9 bases at V and 5 bases at J, with 17 bases in the middle. CDR3 size: 14 residues. The CDR3 bases are TGTGCCAGGGGTACGCGGGCGGGTCATCAGCCCCAGCATTTT. Translation gives CARGTRAGHQPQHF.

This clonotype was detected many times. This rearrangement joins TRBV6-1 to TRBJ2-4; perhaps TRBD1 as D (6 bases). Trimming pared 4 bases from V and 1 base from J, leaving 11 bases between. The CDR3 runs 15 residues. Germline CDR1 MNHNS, CDR2 SASEGT. CDR3: CASSVDQGAKNIQYF. CDR3 in DNA: TGTGCCAGCAGTGTTGACCAGGGGGCCAAAAACATTCAGTACTTC.

This chain uses TRBV2 with TRBJ2-1, with 8 positions matching TRBD2. This CDR3 comprises 16 residues. V lost 6 bases to trimming and J lost 0 bases; unmatched junction nucleotides: 7. The germline CDR1 and CDR2 sequences are SNHLY and FYNNEI. The CDR3 region has the DNA TGTGCCAGCAGGAGTAGCGGGGTTCCCTCCTACAATGAGCAGTTCTTC. This encodes CASRSSGVPSYNEQFF.

This chain joins TRBV5-6 and TRBJ2-3, with D maybe TRBD2 (5 bases). The V gene lost 3 bases and the J gene lost 11 bases, with 13 bases spanning the gap. CDR1 and CDR2 (germline): SGHDT, YYEEEE. The CDR3 extends over 12 amino acids. Written as DNA, the CDR3 is TGTGCCAGCAGCTGCGAGCGGCCCCAGCAGTATTTT. This gives the protein CASSCERPQQYF.

This clonotype was seen at least ten times. The chain links TRBV25-1 to TRBJ1-2; no clear D. Trimming removed 2 bases from V and 5 bases from J, with 6 bases in between. From germline, CDR1 is MGHDK and CDR2 SYGVNS. The CDR3 consists of 12 residues. The CDR3 DNA reads as TGTGCCAGCAGTGAACAGCTATATGGCTACACCTTC. This encodes CASSEQLYGYTF.

V and J are TRBV12-3 or TRBV12-4 and TRBJ1-6; D is uncertain. There are 14 residues in the CDR3. V gave up 6 bases and J gave up 3 bases, with 9 bases separating them. This CDR3 is CASRDQGYNSPLHF. CDR3 DNA: TGTGCCAGCAGGGATCAAGGCTATAATTCACCCCTCCACTTT.

This clonotype came up a few times. One end of the junction varies from germline; a read error may be responsible. V usage is TRBV7-2 and J usage is TRBJ2-4; either TRBD1 or TRBD2 may fit D (5 bases each). TRBJ2-5 matches the DNA end more closely, so the J call is doubtful. The germline CDR1 and CDR2 sequences are SGHTA and FQGNSA. The CDR3 has 14 residues. CDR3 coding DNA: TGTGCCAGCGGCTTAGCCGGGGCTGGAGAGACCCAGTACTTC. Amino acids: CASGLAGAGETQYF.

At least ten counts were recorded for this clonotype. The gene calls are TRBV6-5 and TRBJ2-6, with 8 bases lining up with TRBD2. Germline V gives CDR1 MNHEY, CDR2 SVGAGI. The CDR3 has 15 amino acids. J lost 3 bases, V lost 2 bases, and 0 bases had no gene match. The CDR3 region is CASSYAGGGANVLTF. CDR3 sequence (DNA): TGTGCCAGCAGTTACGCGGGAGGTGGGGCCAACGTCCTGACTTTC.

This clonotype was counted at least ten times. V gene TRBV11-2 combines with J gene TRBJ2-3, with 7 bases identical to TRBD2. The CDR3 sequence is 18 residues long. Trimming at V came to 4 bases and at J to 5 bases, leaving 18 bases not matched to a gene. Germline V gene data show CDR1 as SGHAT and CDR2 as FQNNGV. Written as DNA, the CDR3 is TGTGCCAGCAGCTCAGGTCTTAGGACTAGACGTGGAGAAGATACGCAGTATTTT. Translation gives CASSSGLRTRRGEDTQYF.

V usage is TRBV3-1 and J usage is TRBJ2-3, with D tentatively TRBD2 (6 bases). V was trimmed by 3 bases and J by 5 bases, leaving 24 bases between them. CDR3 length: 18 residues. CDR1 and CDR2 (germline): LGHDT, YNNKEL (reference sequence). The chain's CDR3 is CASSQGILGGGSGDTQYF. CDR3 in DNA: TGTGCCAGCAGCCAGGGGATCCTTGGTGGGGGGTCGGGAGATACGCAGTATTTT.

On this clonotype: With a much larger clone just one base away, this may be a read error. This chain connects TRBV6-1 to TRBJ2-7; a possible D gene is TRBD1 (5 bases). Trimming stripped 8 bases from V and 2 bases from J, with 16 bases between. Germline V gene data show CDR1 as MNHNS and CDR2 as SASEGT. The CDR3 extends over 14 amino acids. In nucleotides, the CDR3 is TGTGCCAGCCAAGACCGACAGCTCCCCTACGAGCAGTACTTC. It yields the protein CASQDRQLPYEQYF.